These 5 T cell receptor beta chains came from one sample sequenced in a study of blood T cell repertoires in COVID-19. Sequencing was performed with immunoSEQ multiplex PCR; in TCRdb, only in-frame clones are kept and a portion is missing. Of about 130,000 clones listed, approximately 80% are singletons. The sample taken for sequencing was peripheral blood. The source of these receptors is a woman between 55 and 75 years old with active or convalescent COVID-19.

V is TRBV24-1 and J is TRBJ2-2; TRBD1 matches 8 bases. The CDR3 is made up of 14 amino acids. CDR1 and CDR2 (germline): KGHDR, SFDVKD. V lost 7 bases, J lost 3 bases, and 3 bases stayed unmatched. The CDR3 spells CATRGQGDTGELFF. The CDR3 nucleotides read TGTGCCACCAGAGGACAGGGTGACACCGGGGAGCTGTTTTTT.

V and J are TRBV27 and TRBJ2-1; 7 bases are shared with TRBD2. With 2 bases clipped from V and 6 bases from J, the junction kept 4 bases outside the gene matches. The V gene's germline CDR1 is MNHEY and CDR2 SMNVEV (reference sequence). The CDR3 spans 14 residues. The CDR3 region has the DNA TGTGCCAGCAGTTTAGGGGTAGCGGGCAATGAGCAGTTCTTC. The encoded protein is CASSLGVAGNEQFF.

This clone was seen a single time. This CDR3 reads CASSSGYSYEQYV. The CDR3 bases are TGTGCCAGCAGCTCGGGTTACTCCTACGAGCAGTACGTC. The chain has TRBV5-5 and TRBJ2-7; D is ambiguous. V shed 3 bases and J shed 0 bases, with 7 bases lying between them. The germline CDR1 and CDR2 sequences are SGHKS and YYEKEE (reference sequence). There are 13 residues in the CDR3.

This clone was seen just once. The germline gene is not matched at one end of the junction; a read error may be the cause. This CDR3 is CSAERGLAGLF. For the CDR3, the DNA is TGCAGTGCCGAACGAGGACTCGCCGGCCTCTTC. The gene calls are TRBV20-1 and TRBJ2-1; tentatively, D is TRBD2 (5 bases). The CDR3 is made up of 11 amino acids. CDR1 is DFQATT, CDR2 SNEGSKA, per germline (reference sequence).

This chain connects TRBV6-5 to TRBJ1-6; 7 bases are shared with TRBD1. V shed 6 bases, J shed 7 bases, and the junction held 0 bases outside the gene matches. The germline V gene has CDR1 MNHEY and CDR2 SVGAGI. The CDR3 is 12 residues long. The CDR3 here is CASRDRNSPLHF. The CDR3 bases are TGTGCCAGCAGGGACAGGAATTCACCCCTCCACTTT.